The 23 T cell receptor beta chains below come from one sample, sequenced in a study of CD8 T cells in Susac syndrome. The authors reverse transcribed about 0.45 to 1 ug RNA with random hexamers. MiXCR, applied by TCRdb to the immunoSEQ multiplex PCR reads, yields one record per CDR3 protein. This sample carries about 210,000 distinct CDR3 sequences, approximately 93% of them seen once, and the ten largest clones take 0.095% to 0.12%. Source material: CD4+ T cells from PBMCs. The source is a human donor in good health.

The chain couples TRBV3-1 to TRBJ2-5; 12 bases line up with TRBD2. The V and J ends lost 4 bases and 0 bases, in that order; junction bases with no gene match: 15. The V gene's germline CDR1 is LGHDT and CDR2 YNNKEL (reference sequence). The CDR3 runs 20 residues. CDR3 amino acids: CASSPKGRRLAGAYQETQYF. CDR3 nucleotides: TGTGCCAGCAGCCCGAAGGGGAGGAGACTAGCGGGGGCCTACCAAGAGACCCAGTACTTC.

The chain employs TRBV29-1 and TRBJ2-2; D possibly matches TRBD1 or TRBD2 (5 bases each). Looked up from germline, CDR1 is SQVTM and CDR2 is ANQGSEA. With 5 bases removed from V and 4 bases from J, the gap between germline ends came to 14 bases. The CDR3 consists of 14 residues. The CDR3 sequence is CSVSRVGSTGELFF. The CDR3 DNA sequence: TGCAGCGTTTCCAGGGTAGGGAGCACCGGGGAGCTGTTTTTT.

This chain uses TRBV6-5 with TRBJ2-5; perhaps TRBD2 as D (5 bases). V lost 2 bases and J lost 2, with 18 bases in between. The CDR3 is made up of 17 amino acids. Germline CDR1 is MNHEY and CDR2 is SVGAGI. Here the CDR3 reads CASSYAPWGDGQETQYF. For the CDR3, the DNA is TGTGCCAGCAGTTACGCACCTTGGGGAGACGGACAAGAGACCCAGTACTTC.

J is TRBJ2-7 and V is TRBV5-4; TRBD2 matches 7 bases. V was pared by 0 bases and J by 3 bases, with 3 bases of the junction left unmatched. This CDR3 has 14 amino acids. From germline, CDR1 is SGHNT and CDR2 YYREEE (reference sequence). The CDR3 here is CASSLVGGDYEQYF. The CDR3 nucleotides read TGTGCCAGCAGCTTGGTGGGAGGGGACTACGAGCAGTACTTC. Full variable domain (outside the CDR3, taken from reference TRBV5-4 and TRBJ2-7): ETGVTQSPTHLIKTRGQQVTLRCSSQSGHNTVSWYQQALGQGPQFIFQYYREEENGRGNFPPRFSGLQFPNYSSELNVNALELDDSALYLCASSLVGGDYEQYFGPGTRLTVT.

The chain has TRBV13 and TRBJ2-5, with 12 bases that match TRBD1. The CDR3 loop spans 16 amino acids. Trimming cost V 5 bases and J 5 bases; bases outside gene matches: 9. Germline V gene data show CDR1 as PRHDT and CDR2 as FYEKMQ (reference sequence). CDR3 amino acids: CASSGSRDRGRETQYF. CDR3 sequence (DNA): TGTGCCAGCAGCGGAAGCCGGGACAGGGGGCGGGAGACCCAGTACTTC.

This chain links TRBV4-3 with TRBJ2-3; no reliable D call. V lost 0 bases and J lost 2, with 6 bases in between. The CDR3 length is 14 residues. Per germline, CDR1 LGHNA and CDR2 YSLEER. In DNA form, the CDR3 reads TGCGCCAGCAGCCAAGACCAAGACACAGATACGCAGTATTTT. The encoded protein is CASSQDQDTDTQYF.

This rearrangement joins TRBV18 to TRBJ2-7; D unresolved. The V end lost 2 bases, the J end lost 3 bases, and 5 bases lay between the germline ends. The CDR3 loop spans 12 amino acids. Germline loops: CDR1 KGHSH, CDR2 LQKENI. CDR3 DNA: TGTGCCAGCTCACCATCTGACTACGAGCAGTACTTC. This encodes CASSPSDYEQYF.

The sample holds one count of this clonotype. The rearrangement links TRBV28 to TRBJ2-1; D uncertain. From germline, CDR1 is MDHEN and CDR2 SYDVKM. There are 14 residues in the CDR3. V lost 4 bases, J lost 6 bases, and 13 bases lay in between. As DNA, the CDR3 is TGTGCCAGCAGTTCTGCGCTCCTGGGCAATGAGCAGTTCTTC. Amino acids: CASSSALLGNEQFF.

V gene TRBV4-3 combines with J gene TRBJ2-2; D gene uncertain. This CDR3 is built from 16 residues. V was pared by 4 bases and J by 5 bases, with 17 bases between. Germline V gene sequence: CDR1 LGHNA, CDR2 YSLEER. This CDR3 is CASSPQGQFRTGELFF. For the CDR3, the DNA is TGCGCCAGCAGCCCGCAAGGCCAATTTCGAACCGGGGAGCTGTTTTTT.

The chain uses TRBV3-1 and TRBJ1-2; TRBD1 aligns across 7 bases. V shed 1 base and J 4 bases; nucleotides not matched to a gene: 6. In germline, CDR1 is LGHDT, CDR2 YNNKEL (reference sequence). This CDR3 has 15 amino acids. The CDR3 coding sequence is TGTGCCAGCAGCCAAGGTGGACGACAGGGCTATGGCTACACCTTC. This codes for CASSQGGRQGYGYTF. Using reference TRBV3-1 and TRBJ1-2 for the parts outside the CDR3, the full variable domain is DTAVSQTPKYLVTQMGNDKSIKCEQNLGHDTMYWYKQDSKKFLKIMFSYNNKELIINETVPNRFSPKSPDKAHLNLHINSLELGDSAVYFCASSQGGRQGYGYTFGSGTRLTVV.

The CDR3 spells CSARPGAYNEQFF. The CDR3 DNA follows: TGCAGTGCTAGACCGGGGGCCTACAATGAGCAGTTCTTC. This rearrangement joins TRBV20-1 to TRBJ2-1, with TRBD2 as a possible D gene (6 bases). CDR3 length equals 13 residues. Trimming removed 2 bases at V and 2 bases at J, with 7 bases between. The germline V gene has CDR1 DFQATT and CDR2 SNEGSKA (reference sequence).

The chain links TRBV5-1 to TRBJ1-6; D perhaps matches TRBD1 (6 bases). CDR1 is SGHRS and CDR2 is YFSETQ in the germline V gene. The germline V and J ends were trimmed by 5 bases and 8 bases, with 14 bases remaining between them. The CDR3 runs 14 residues. The CDR3 DNA reads as TGCGCCAGCAGTCCGGCGGGGGCTGATTCACCCCTCCACTTT. Its protein product is CASSPAGADSPLHF.

The chain combines TRBV3-1 with TRBJ2-2; no clear D gene. The CDR3 consists of 15 residues. The germline gives CDR1 LGHDT, CDR2 YNNKEL (reference sequence). V dropped 6 bases and J dropped 3 bases, with 14 bases sitting between them. The CDR3 spells CASSPRALYTGELFF. CDR3 bases: TGTGCCAGCAGTCCCCGGGCCCTCTACACCGGGGAGCTGTTTTTT.

The chain is built from TRBV12-3 or TRBV12-4 and TRBJ2-3; 8 positions match TRBD2. Trimming cost V 5 bases and J 4 bases; bases outside gene matches: 11. This CDR3 spans 16 amino acids. CDR3 nucleotide sequence: TGTGCCAGCAGTGATGTTAGCGGGATTCTTGCAGATACGCAGTATTTT. This translates into CASSDVSGILADTQYF.

The chain employs TRBV3-1 and TRBJ2-3; 14 bases line up with TRBD2. Germline trimming cut 4 bases from V and 4 bases from J; bases unmatched to any gene: 7. Germline values: CDR1 LGHDT, CDR2 YNNKEL (reference sequence). The CDR3 consists of 17 residues. The chain's CDR3 is CASSRRLAGGEADTQYF. The CDR3 coding sequence is TGTGCCAGCAGCCGCCGACTAGCGGGGGGGGAGGCAGATACGCAGTATTTT.

V and J are TRBV24-1 and TRBJ2-5, with 7 nucleotides matching TRBD1. Germline trimming cut 0 bases from V and 4 bases from J; bases unmatched to any gene: 4. The CDR3 has 15 amino acids. CDR1 and CDR2 from the germline V gene are KGHDR and SFDVKD. The CDR3 sequence: CATSDLQAGGETQYF. For the CDR3, the DNA is TGTGCCACCAGTGATTTGCAGGCAGGGGGAGAGACCCAGTACTTC.

This chain joins TRBV10-3 and TRBJ2-6, with 7 positions matching TRBD1. V dropped 2 bases and J dropped 0; count of bases not matched to a gene: 4. Per the germline V gene, CDR1 is ENHRY and CDR2 is SYGVKD. The CDR3 has 17 residues. For the CDR3, the DNA is TGTGCCATCAGTGAGGGGGACAGCCCCTCTGGGGCCAACGTCCTGACTTTC. It translates to CAISEGDSPSGANVLTF.

This chain joins TRBV7-2 and TRBJ2-3; TRBD1 matches 9 bases. The ends lost 5 bases at V and 7 bases at J; junction bases unmatched: 10. Looked up from germline, CDR1 is SGHTA and CDR2 is FQGNSA. The CDR3 is made up of 15 amino acids. CDR3 sequence reads: CASSPRGQGGYTQYF. In DNA, the CDR3 is TGTGCCAGCAGCCCGCGGGGACAGGGCGGATATACGCAGTATTTT.

The chain joins TRBV27 to TRBJ2-1; the D gene is possibly TRBD2 (6 bases). The CDR3 runs 16 residues. The germline V gene encodes CDR1 MNHEY and CDR2 SMNVEV (reference sequence). The V end lost 3 bases, the J end lost 0 bases, and 12 bases lay between the germline ends. The CDR3 bases are TGTGCCAGCAGTTTGTACTTGGGGGGCTCCTACAATGAGCAGTTCTTC. It specifies CASSLYLGGSYNEQFF.

Only a few counts were recorded for this clonotype. The chain couples TRBV6-2 or TRBV6-3 to TRBJ2-5; D is unresolved. The CDR3 spans 13 residues. The V end was cut by 4 bases, the J end by 2 bases, with 8 bases between. Germline values: CDR1 MNHEY, CDR2 SVGEGT. Here the CDR3 DNA reads TGTGCCAGCAGTTCCCTCCGGCAAGAGACCCAGTACTTC. Protein sequence: CASSSLRQETQYF.

The J gene is TRBJ2-1, the V gene TRBV6-1, with 10 bases identical to TRBD2. This CDR3 has 14 residues. Germline values: CDR1 MNHNS, CDR2 SASEGT. Trimming removed 10 bases from V and 8 bases from J; junction bases left unmatched: 11. The CDR3 DNA reads TGTGCCACCGATCCGGGACTAGCGTTCGATGAGCAGTTCTTC. This sequence encodes CATDPGLAFDEQFF.

The chain joins TRBV30 to TRBJ1-6; a weak D match, TRBD1 (5 bases). Germline-derived CDR1 and CDR2 are GTSNPN and SVGIG (reference sequence). The CDR3 runs 15 residues. Trimming removed 1 base from V and 0 bases from J, with 7 bases in between. CDR3 sequence (DNA): TGTGCCTGGAGTGGGGGGAGCTCCTATAATTCACCCCTCCACTTT. Translation gives CAWSGGSSYNSPLHF.

This clonotype was seen only once. CDR3 sequence: CASSKTSGGFQETQYF. The CDR3 coding sequence is TGCGCCAGCAGCAAAACTAGCGGGGGTTTCCAAGAGACCCAGTACTTC. The chain is built from TRBV5-1 and TRBJ2-5; 11 nucleotides align to TRBD2. CDR1 is SGHRS, CDR2 YFSETQ, per germline. V lost 4 bases, J lost 1 base, and 6 bases stayed unmatched. The CDR3 totals 16 residues.